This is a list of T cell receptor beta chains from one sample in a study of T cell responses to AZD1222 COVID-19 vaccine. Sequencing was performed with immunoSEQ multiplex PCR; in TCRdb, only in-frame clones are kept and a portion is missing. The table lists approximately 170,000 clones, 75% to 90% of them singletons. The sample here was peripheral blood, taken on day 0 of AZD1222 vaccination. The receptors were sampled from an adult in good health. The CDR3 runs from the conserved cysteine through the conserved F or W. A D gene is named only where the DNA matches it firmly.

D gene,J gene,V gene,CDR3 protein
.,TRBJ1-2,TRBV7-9,CASSLIHPANYGYTF
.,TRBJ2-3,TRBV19,CASSIDLEGGRGDTQYF
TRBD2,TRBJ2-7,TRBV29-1,CSVRTSGAYEQYF
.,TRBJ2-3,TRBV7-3,CASSLTFTGAGDTQYF
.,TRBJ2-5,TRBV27,CASSVLPGETQYF
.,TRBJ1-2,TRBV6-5,CASSFAVGSNYGYTF
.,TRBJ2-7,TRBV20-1,CSASRSEVTYEQYF
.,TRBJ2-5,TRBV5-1,CASSLESGPLFGETQYF
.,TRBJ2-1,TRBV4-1,CASSQEQPIYNEQFF
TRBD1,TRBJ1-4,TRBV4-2,CASSQVPPGQGDEKLFF
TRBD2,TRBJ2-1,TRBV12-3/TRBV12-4,CASSPAGVEQFF
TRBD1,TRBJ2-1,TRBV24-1,CATSPGQGFRGSYNEQFF
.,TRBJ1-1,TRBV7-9,CASTAAADLNRAFF
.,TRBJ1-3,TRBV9,CASSGSGNSGNTIYF
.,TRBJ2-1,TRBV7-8,CASSKGVGNNNEQFF
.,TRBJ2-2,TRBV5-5,CASSLVLAGELFF
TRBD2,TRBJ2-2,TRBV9,CASSLGTSGNTGELFF
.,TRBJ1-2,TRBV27,CASSFTETNQGWYGYTF
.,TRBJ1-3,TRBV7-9,CASSLSLARNTIYF
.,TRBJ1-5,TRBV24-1,CATSDFFTQPQHF
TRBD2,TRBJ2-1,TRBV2,CASRGGLAASNEQFF
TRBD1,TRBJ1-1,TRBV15,CATSEDRGNTEAFF
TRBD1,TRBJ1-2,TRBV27,CASRMTGVVGGYTF
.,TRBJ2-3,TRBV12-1,CASSLTGTCEVQYF
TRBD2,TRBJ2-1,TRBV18,CASTPGLASGEQFF
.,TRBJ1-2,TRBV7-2,CASSPQGGNYGYTF
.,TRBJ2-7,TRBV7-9,CASSAYGYEQYF
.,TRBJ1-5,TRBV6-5,CASSYSGVTPQHF
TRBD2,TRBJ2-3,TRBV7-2,CASSPLSGGTDTQYF
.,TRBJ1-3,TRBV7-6,CASSLGFGSGNTIYF
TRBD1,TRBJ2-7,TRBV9,CASSEGQGSYEQYF
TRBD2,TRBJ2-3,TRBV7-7,CASSLLPGSQAGGDTQYF
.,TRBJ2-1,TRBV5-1,CASSPPTVPNEQFF
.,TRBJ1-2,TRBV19,CASSRGNSYGYTF
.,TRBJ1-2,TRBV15,CATSRDPRFQSNYGYTF
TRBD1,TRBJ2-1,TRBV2,CASSRQGSSYNEQFF
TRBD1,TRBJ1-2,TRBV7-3,CASSFGTDYGYTF
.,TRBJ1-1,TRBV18,CASSLGARAFF
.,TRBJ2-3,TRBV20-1,CSAAEADTQYF
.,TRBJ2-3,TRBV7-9,CASSIPTRSTDTQYF
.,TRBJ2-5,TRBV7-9,CASSLGGSETQYF
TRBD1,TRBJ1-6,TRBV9,CASSARTGNSPLHF
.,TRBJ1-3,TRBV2,CASSENEIGVLSGNTIYF
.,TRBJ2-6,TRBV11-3,CASSLGLGTSGANVLTF
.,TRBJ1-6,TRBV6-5,CASSYSENSPLHF
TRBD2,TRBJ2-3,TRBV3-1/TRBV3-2,CASSQDLAGAGTDTQYF
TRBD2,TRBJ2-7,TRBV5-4,CASSGTPGTRPIDEQYF
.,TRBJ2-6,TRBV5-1,CASSPMKGVKSGANVLTF
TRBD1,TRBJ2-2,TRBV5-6,CASSLEVGGVTGELFF
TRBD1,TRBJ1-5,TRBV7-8,CASSLSGGSSNQPQHF
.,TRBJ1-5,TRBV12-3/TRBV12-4,CASSFGGAQPQHF
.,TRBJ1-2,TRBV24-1,CATSEVDMVKGYTF
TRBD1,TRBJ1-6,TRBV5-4,CASSLRGTGSSYNSPLHF
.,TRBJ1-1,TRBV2,CASKVEKTINTEAFF
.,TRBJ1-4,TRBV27,CASSIRGGAGEKLFF
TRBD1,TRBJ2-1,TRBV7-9,CASSFRDRDFDEQFF
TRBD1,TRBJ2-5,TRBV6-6,CASSYSQGAGQETQYF
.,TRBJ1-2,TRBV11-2,CASSLGGRRDFEYGYTF